The 13 T cell receptor beta chains below come from one sample, sequenced in a study of T cell responses to AZD1222 COVID-19 vaccine. Repertoires were generated with immunoSEQ multiplex PCR, while TCRdb's copy carries only in-frame clones and drops some. Altogether about 120,000 clones are present, approximately 91% being singletons, with the ten largest covering roughly 4.5%. The sample in question was peripheral blood, obtained on day 0 of AZD1222 vaccination. The receptor source for this set is an adult in good health.

The chain combines TRBV7-8 with TRBJ2-6; D is uncertain. V was shortened by 5 bases and J by 4 bases, with 12 bases between the two germline ends. The length of the CDR3 is 15 residues. In germline, CDR1 is SGHVS, CDR2 FQNEAQ. CDR3 coding DNA: TGTGCCAGCAGCCCTTTGAGTGGAGGGGCCAACGTCCTGACTTTC. It specifies CASSPLSGGANVLTF.

The rearrangement joins TRBV5-1 to TRBJ1-6; D perhaps matches TRBD1 (6 bases). The CDR3 runs to 15 residues. V dropped 3 bases and J dropped 7 bases, with 14 bases sitting between them. CDR1 is SGHRS and CDR2 is YFSETQ in the germline V gene. CDR3 protein: CASSSGQWPNSPLHF. The CDR3 DNA is TGCGCCAGCAGCTCGGGACAATGGCCAAATTCACCCCTCCACTTT.

In this sample, this clone turned up once. The chain uses TRBV11-2 and TRBJ1-6; tentatively, D is TRBD1 (6 bases). The CDR3 is 16 amino acids. The germline CDR1 and CDR2 sequences are SGHAT and FQNNGV. Trimming removed 2 bases at V and 6 bases at J, with 14 bases between. The CDR3 DNA reads as TGTGCCAGCAGCTTAACAGGGTTAATGATTAATTCACCCCTCCACTTT. Protein product: CASSLTGLMINSPLHF.

The V gene is TRBV27, the J gene TRBJ1-6; a possible D gene is TRBD1 (6 bases). This CDR3 contains 14 residues. The ends were cut back, 4 bases at V and 6 bases at J, with 10 bases in the middle. The germline V gene has CDR1 MNHEY and CDR2 SMNVEV (reference sequence). CDR3 residues: CASSSRGGNSPLHF. In DNA form, the CDR3 reads TGTGCCAGCAGTTCGAGAGGGGGTAATTCACCCCTCCACTTT.

The chain is built from TRBV27 and TRBJ1-6; possibly TRBD1 for D (5 bases). CDR3 length equals 14 residues. Germline lookup yields CDR1 MNHEY and CDR2 SMNVEV (reference sequence). V was clipped by 3 bases and J by 7 bases, with 10 bases between them. CDR3 coding DNA: TGTGCCAGCAGTTTCGGGGGAGAAAATTCACCCCTCCACTTT. Its translation: CASSFGGENSPLHF.

The chain is built from TRBV13 and TRBJ1-4; the D gene is possibly TRBD1 (6 bases). V dropped 1 base and J dropped 8 bases, with 14 bases sitting between them. Germline V gene data show CDR1 as PRHDT and CDR2 as FYEKMQ (reference sequence). CDR3 length equals 15 residues. This CDR3 is CASSLVSGGLEKLFF. DNA for the CDR3: TGTGCCAGCAGCTTAGTTTCCGGGGGGCTGGAAAAACTGTTTTTT.

The V and J genes are TRBV4-3 and TRBJ2-7; TRBD1 might be the D (5 bases). Germline V gene lookup returns CDR1 LGHNA and CDR2 YSLEER. V was shortened by 0 bases and J by 1 base, with 13 bases between the two germline ends. The length of the CDR3 is 16 residues. The CDR3 region has the DNA TGCGCCAGCAGCCAAGATTACAGGACCTTATCCTACGAGCAGTACTTC. Protein: CASSQDYRTLSYEQYF.

The chain links TRBV7-9 to TRBJ2-5; 8 bases align to TRBD1. V lost 4 bases and J lost 3; bases outside the gene matches: 4. Germline loops: CDR1 SEHNR, CDR2 FQNEAQ (reference sequence). The CDR3 contains 14 residues. As DNA, the CDR3 is TGTGCCAGCAGCTCGGACAGGGCCAAAGAGACCCAGTACTTC. Translated, it gives CASSSDRAKETQYF. Together with reference TRBV7-9 and TRBJ2-5, the CDR3 gives the full variable domain: DTGVSQNPRHKITKRGQNVTFRCDPISEHNRLYWYRQTLGQGPEFLTYFQNEAQLEKSRLLSDRFSAERPKGSFSTLEIQRTEQGDSAMYLCASSSDRAKETQYFGPGTRLLVL.

The chain joins TRBV7-2 to TRBJ2-7, with D tentatively TRBD2 (6 bases). The CDR3 covers 15 residues. Germline V lookup: CDR1 SGHTA, CDR2 FQGNSA. Deletions cut 10 bases from V and 0 bases from J, with 19 bases between. This CDR3 is CATSDAGTPSYEQYF. Here the CDR3 DNA reads TGTGCCACCTCAGATGCCGGGACTCCCTCCTACGAGCAGTACTTC.

The sample holds a few counts of this clone. The chain combines TRBV15 with TRBJ1-4; 12 bases map to TRBD1. Germline V gene lookup returns CDR1 LNHNV and CDR2 YYDKDF (reference sequence). V shed 0 bases, J shed 8 bases, and the junction held 4 bases outside the gene matches. The CDR3 has 16 residues. The CDR3 DNA reads TGTGCCACCAGCAGAGATGCCGGGACAGGGGGCGAAAAACTGTTTTTT. Protein: CATSRDAGTGGEKLFF.

The chain recombines TRBV6-5 with TRBJ2-4; 8 bases agree with TRBD2. Germline CDR1 reads MNHEY; CDR2 reads SVGAGI. This CDR3 region has 15 residues. Losses at the gene ends were 5 bases for V and 3 bases for J; bases not matched to a gene: 6. CDR3 in amino acids: CASSRGLAGKNIQYF. The CDR3 DNA sequence: TGTGCCAGCAGTCGAGGACTAGCCGGCAAAAACATTCAGTACTTC.

The V gene is TRBV18, the J gene TRBJ2-5, with D perhaps TRBD2 (6 bases). This CDR3 contains 11 residues. In germline, CDR1 is KGHSH, CDR2 LQKENI. Trimming left V 3 bases short and J 7 bases short, with 6 bases between. CDR3 in DNA: TGTGCCAGCTCACCGGAGGGGACCCAGTACTTC. Its protein product is CASSPEGTQYF.

Only a few counts were recorded for this clone. The rearrangement joins TRBV10-3 to TRBJ2-7, with 7 bases lining up with TRBD1. CDR3 length equals 13 residues. J lost 5 bases, V lost 6 bases, and 7 bases had no gene match. Germline V gene lookup returns CDR1 ENHRY and CDR2 SYGVKD. This CDR3 is CAISLDRVHEQYF. CDR3 DNA: TGTGCCATCAGCCTAGACAGGGTCCACGAGCAGTACTTC.